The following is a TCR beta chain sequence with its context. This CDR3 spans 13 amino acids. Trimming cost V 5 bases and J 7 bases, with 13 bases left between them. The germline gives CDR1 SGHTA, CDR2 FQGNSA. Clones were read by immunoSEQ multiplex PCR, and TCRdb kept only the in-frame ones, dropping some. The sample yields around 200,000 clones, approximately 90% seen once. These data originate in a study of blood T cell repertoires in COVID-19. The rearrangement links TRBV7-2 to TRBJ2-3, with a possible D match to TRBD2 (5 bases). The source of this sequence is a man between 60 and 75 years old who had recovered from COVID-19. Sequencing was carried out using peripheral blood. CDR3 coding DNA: TGTGCCAGCAGCGTCGGGATTGGGTATACGCAGTATTTT. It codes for CASSVGIGYTQYF.